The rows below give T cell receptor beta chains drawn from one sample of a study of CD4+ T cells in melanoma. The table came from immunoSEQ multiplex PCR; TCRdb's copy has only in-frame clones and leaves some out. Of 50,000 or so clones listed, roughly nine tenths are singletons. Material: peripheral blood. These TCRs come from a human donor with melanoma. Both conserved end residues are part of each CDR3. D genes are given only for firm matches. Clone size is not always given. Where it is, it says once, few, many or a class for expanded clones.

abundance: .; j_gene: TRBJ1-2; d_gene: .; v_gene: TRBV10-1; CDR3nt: TGCGCCAGCAGTGTGAAATTAAGATCGCAGACCTATGGCTACACCTTC; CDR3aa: CASSVKLRSQTYGYTF
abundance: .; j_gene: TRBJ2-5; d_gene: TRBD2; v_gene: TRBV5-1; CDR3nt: TGCGCCAGCAGCTTACTAGCGGGGGGCGATGAGACCCAGTACTTC; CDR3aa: CASSLLAGGDETQYF
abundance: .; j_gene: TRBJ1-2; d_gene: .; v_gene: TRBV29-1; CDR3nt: TGCAGCTCGCTGACAGCTAACTATGGCTACACCTTC; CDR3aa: CSSLTANYGYTF
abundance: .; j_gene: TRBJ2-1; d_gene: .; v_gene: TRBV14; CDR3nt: TGTGCCAGCAGCCCGGGGGCGGGGCGGACCTACAATGAGCAGTTCTTC; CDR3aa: CASSPGAGRTYNEQFF
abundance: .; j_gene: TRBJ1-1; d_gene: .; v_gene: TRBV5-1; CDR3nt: TGCGCCAGCAGCTTGGCCGAGGGCAGGGGCACTGAAGCTTTCTTT; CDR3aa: CASSLAEGRGTEAFF
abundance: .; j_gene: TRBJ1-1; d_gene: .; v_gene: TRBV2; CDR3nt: TGTGCCAGCAATTTGGACGGGCTGATTACTGAAGCTTTCTTT; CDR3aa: CASNLDGLITEAFF
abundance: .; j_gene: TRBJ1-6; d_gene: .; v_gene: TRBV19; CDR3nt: TGTGCCAGTAGTATACAGATCTATAATTCACCCCTCCACTTT; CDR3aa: CASSIQIYNSPLHF
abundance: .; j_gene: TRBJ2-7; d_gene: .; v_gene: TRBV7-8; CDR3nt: TGTGCCAGCAGCCCATCAACCGGGGCATACGAGCAGTACTTC; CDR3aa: CASSPSTGAYEQYF
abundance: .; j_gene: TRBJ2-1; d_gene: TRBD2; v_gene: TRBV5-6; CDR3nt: TGTGCCAGCAGCTTGGGAGCGGGGGGGCCCAACTACAATGAGCAGTTCTTC; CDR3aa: CASSLGAGGPNYNEQFF
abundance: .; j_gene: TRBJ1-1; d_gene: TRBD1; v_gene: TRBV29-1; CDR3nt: TGCAGCGTTGAGTACCCGGACAGGGCGCAGAACACTGAAGCTTTCTTT; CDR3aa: CSVEYPDRAQNTEAFF
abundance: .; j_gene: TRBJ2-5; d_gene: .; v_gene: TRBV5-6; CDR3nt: TGTGCCAGCAGCTTTTTAGGGCCCCAAGAGACCCAGTACTTC; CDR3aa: CASSFLGPQETQYF
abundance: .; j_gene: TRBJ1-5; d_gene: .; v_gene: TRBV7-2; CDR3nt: TGTGCCAGCAGCTTAGCGAACAATCAGCCCCAGCATTTT; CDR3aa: CASSLANNQPQHF
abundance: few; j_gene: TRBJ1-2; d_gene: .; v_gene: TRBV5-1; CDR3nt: TGCGCCAAAATTTTGGCGGGGGAAAACTATGGCTACACCTTC; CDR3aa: CAKILAGENYGYTF
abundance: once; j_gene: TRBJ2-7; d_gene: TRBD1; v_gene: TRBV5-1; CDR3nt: TGCGCCACTTCCCGGGGACAGGGGAACTACGAGCAGTACTTC; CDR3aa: CATSRGQGNYEQYF
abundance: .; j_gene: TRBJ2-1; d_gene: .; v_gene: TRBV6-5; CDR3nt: TGTGCCACCCTCACGACTCGCTCCTACAATGAGCAGTTCTTC; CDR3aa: CATLTTRSYNEQFF
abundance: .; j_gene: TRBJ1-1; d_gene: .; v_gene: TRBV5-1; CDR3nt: TGCGCCAGCAGCTTGGGTCAGCTCACTGAAGCTTTCTTT; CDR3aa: CASSLGQLTEAFF
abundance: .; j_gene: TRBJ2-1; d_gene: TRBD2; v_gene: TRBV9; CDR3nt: TGTGCCAGCAGCCCCTTTTCTAGCGGGGGGGCTTCGTTGTACAATGAGCAGTTCTTC; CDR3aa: CASSPFSSGGASLYNEQFF
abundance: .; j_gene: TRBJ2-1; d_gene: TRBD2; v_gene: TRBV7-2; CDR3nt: TGTGCCAGCAGCTCCTCTAGCGGGGGGGCCGTTGAGCAGTTCTTC; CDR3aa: CASSSSSGGAVEQFF
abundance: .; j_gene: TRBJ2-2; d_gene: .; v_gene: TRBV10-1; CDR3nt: TGCGCCAGCAGTGGCTCGGCTAAGAACACCGGGGAGCTGTTTTTT; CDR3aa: CASSGSAKNTGELFF
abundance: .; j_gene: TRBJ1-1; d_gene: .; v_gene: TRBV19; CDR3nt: TGTGCCAGTAGTAAAAGGGGCGGTTTGGCTGAAGCTTTCTTT; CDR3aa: CASSKRGGLAEAFF
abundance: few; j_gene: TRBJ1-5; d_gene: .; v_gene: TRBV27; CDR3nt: TGTGCCAGCAGTTTATACCCCGGGGGTTCAGGGAGTCAGCCCCAGCATTTT; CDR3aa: CASSLYPGGSGSQPQHF
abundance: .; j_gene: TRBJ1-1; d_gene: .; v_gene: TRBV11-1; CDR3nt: TGTGCCAGCAGCCTTATCGAGACGGGGGGGACTGAAGCTTTCTTT; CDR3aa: CASSLIETGGTEAFF